These 8 T cell receptor beta chains came from one sample sequenced in a study of T cell responses to AZD1222 COVID-19 vaccine. Using immunoSEQ multiplex PCR, the repertoire was profiled, and TCRdb retains in-frame clones only, with some absent. The sample lists about 120,000 clones, around 84% occurring once. Sequencing was performed on peripheral blood, taken on day 0 of AZD1222 vaccination. The receptors come from an adult in good health.

V usage is TRBV6-2 or TRBV6-3 and J usage is TRBJ2-2; a weak D match, TRBD2 (6 bases). V was pared by 5 bases and J by 6 bases, with 13 bases between. This CDR3 is built from 14 residues. CDR1 and CDR2 (germline): MNHEY, SVGEGT. CDR3 in amino acids: CASSPTPGAGELFF. The CDR3 nucleotides are TGTGCCAGCAGTCCGACTCCGGGGGCCGGGGAGCTGTTTTTT.

This clone was detected only a few times. The chain is built from TRBV11-2 and TRBJ1-2; 11 bases align to TRBD1. Germline V gene sequence: CDR1 SGHAT, CDR2 FQNNGV. The CDR3 totals 18 residues. The V segment lost 5 bases and the J segment 7 bases; nucleotides outside the gene matches: 18. For the CDR3, the DNA is TGTGCCAGCAGCAAACGACCGGGACAGGGGGATTTCGGTTTTGGCTACACCTTC. Encoded protein: CASSKRPGQGDFGFGYTF.

The chain uses TRBV7-2 and TRBJ2-1; D possibly corresponds to TRBD2 (5 bases). CDR3 length: 15 residues. V was cut by 1 base and J by 5 bases, with 12 bases left in between. Germline V lookup: CDR1 SGHTA, CDR2 FQGNSA. The CDR3 region is CASSLGVGVHNEQFF. The CDR3 DNA reads as TGTGCCAGCAGCTTAGGGGTCGGGGTACACAATGAGCAGTTCTTC.

The chain is built from TRBV4-3 and TRBJ1-2; no clear D. V was shortened by 1 base and J by 8 bases, with 14 bases between the two germline ends. CDR1 and CDR2 (germline): LGHNA, YSLEER. This CDR3 spans 14 amino acids. For the CDR3, the DNA is TGCGCCAGCAGCCAAGCGCGACACACGACGGGCTACACCTTC. This gives the protein CASSQARHTTGYTF.

This clone was observed a few times. The genes are TRBV6-1 and TRBJ2-2; D remains unclear. Germline lookup yields CDR1 MNHNS and CDR2 SASEGT. This CDR3 contains 14 residues. Trimming removed 2 bases at V and 3 bases at J, with 7 bases between. The CDR3 here is CASSEIRYTGELFF. In nucleotides, the CDR3 is TGTGCCAGCAGTGAAATCCGATACACCGGGGAGCTGTTTTTT.

This clone is medium-sized (0.01 to 0.1%) within its sample. This sequence joins TRBV7-9 and TRBJ2-3; perhaps D is TRBD1 or TRBD2 (5 bases each). The germline V and J ends were trimmed by 5 bases and 4 bases, with 10 bases remaining between them. The CDR3 has 13 amino acids. The germline V gene encodes CDR1 SEHNR and CDR2 FQNEAQ (reference sequence). The CDR3 coding sequence is TGTGCCAGCAGCCCCCGGGGCCCAGATACGCAGTATTTT. This sequence encodes CASSPRGPDTQYF.

The rearrangement uses TRBV3-1 (or the pseudogene TRBV3-2) and TRBJ1-6; D unclear. The CDR3 sequence is 14 residues long. V was cut by 4 bases and J by 8 bases, with 12 bases left in between. Per the germline V gene, CDR1 is LGHDT and CDR2 is YNNKEL (reference sequence). The CDR3 is CASSRLLGDSPLHF. The CDR3 coding sequence is TGTGCCAGCAGCCGCCTACTCGGGGATTCACCCCTCCACTTT.

The chain recombines TRBV7-9 with TRBJ1-1; D is undetermined. Trimming removed 1 base at V and 0 bases at J, with 6 bases between. Looked up from germline, CDR1 is SEHNR and CDR2 is FQNEAQ (reference sequence). The length of the CDR3 is 14 residues. CDR3 protein: CASSLDDLNTEAFF. In DNA form, the CDR3 reads TGTGCCAGCAGCTTAGATGATTTGAACACTGAAGCTTTCTTT.